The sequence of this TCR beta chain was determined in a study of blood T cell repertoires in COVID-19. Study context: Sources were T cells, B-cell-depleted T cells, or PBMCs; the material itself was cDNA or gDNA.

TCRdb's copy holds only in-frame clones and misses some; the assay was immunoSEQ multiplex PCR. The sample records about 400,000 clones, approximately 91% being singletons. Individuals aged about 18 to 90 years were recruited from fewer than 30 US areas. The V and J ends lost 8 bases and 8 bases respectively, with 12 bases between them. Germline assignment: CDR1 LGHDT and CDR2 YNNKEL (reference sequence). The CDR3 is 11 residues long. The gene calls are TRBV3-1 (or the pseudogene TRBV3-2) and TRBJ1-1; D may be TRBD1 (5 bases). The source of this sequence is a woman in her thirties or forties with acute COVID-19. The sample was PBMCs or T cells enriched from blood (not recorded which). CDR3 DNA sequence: TGTGCCAGCGGCCGGGGCAGGGAAGCTTTCTTT. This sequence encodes CASGRGREAFF.